A selection of T cell receptor beta chains follows, all from one sample in a study of blood T cells in healthy people across ages. Each CDR3 protein gets one entry after TCRdb re-called the 5' RACE reads with MiXCR. The sample lists fewer than 750,000 distinct CDR3 sequences, 47% occurring once. Sequenced material: blood. The receptors were sampled from an elderly man in good health. Both conserved end residues are part of each CDR3. The order of the fields is CDR3 length, clone size, J gene, V gene, D gene, CDR3 DNA, CDR3 protein. A D gene is named only where the DNA matches it firmly. Clone size appears in some rows only: once, few, many, or a class for an expanded clone.

16,NA,TRBJ1-1,TRBV7-6,TRBD1,TGTGCCAGCAGCTTAGCCGACGGGACAGCACACACTGAAGCTTTCTTT,CASSLADGTAHTEAFF
15,NA,TRBJ2-1,TRBV27,TRBD2,TGTGCCAGCATCCCAGCGGGAGAAAGGAACAATGAGCAGTTCTTC,CASIPAGERNNEQFF
16,NA,TRBJ2-3,TRBV20-1,NA,TGCAGTGCCGAGGGGCCTCGAGGGCCGGGTATAGATACGCAGTATTTT,CSAEGPRGPGIDTQYF
12,few,TRBJ2-7,TRBV29-1,TRBD1,TGCAGCGTGGGGACAGGGGTGGGCGAGCAGTACTTC,CSVGTGVGEQYF
15,many,TRBJ1-6,TRBV10-3,NA,TGTGCCATCAGTGAGTCGATCGGATATAATTCACCCCTCCACTTT,CAISESIGYNSPLHF
13,many,TRBJ2-7,TRBV20-1,NA,TGCAGTGCTAGAGATCGGATCCAATACGAGCAGTACTTC,CSARDRIQYEQYF
16,NA,TRBJ2-3,TRBV12-3/TRBV12-4,NA,TGTGCCAGCAGTTTAGGAAACAGGGCGGGCACAGATACGCAGTATTTT,CASSLGNRAGTDTQYF
15,few,TRBJ1-1,TRBV6-5,NA,TGTGCCAGCAGTTACTCGATAACTCAGGGCGCGGAAGCTTTCTTT,CASSYSITQGAEAFF
14,NA,TRBJ1-1,TRBV11-2,NA,TGTGCCAGCAGCTTCGGCCTCAGGGGAACTGAAGCTTTCTTT,CASSFGLRGTEAFF
16,few,TRBJ2-4,TRBV21-1,NA,TGTGCCAGCAGCAAAGTGGGGGTTCTAGCCAAAAACATTCAGTACTTC,CASSKVGVLAKNIQYF
13,NA,TRBJ2-5,TRBV2,NA,TGTGCCAGCAGTGAATCCAGACAAGAGACCCAGTACTTC,CASSESRQETQYF
15,once,TRBJ1-2,TRBV6-2/TRBV6-3,NA,TGCGCCAGCAGCAGACCGTCCGGGAATACTTATGGCTACACCTTC,CASSRPSGNTYGYTF
13,NA,TRBJ2-3,TRBV6-1,NA,TGTGCCAGCAGTACGGACAGAGAAGATACGCAGTATTTT,CASSTDREDTQYF
14,NA,TRBJ1-2,TRBV27,TRBD1,TGTGCCAGCAGTTCACAGGGGCGCACACATGGCTACACCTTC,CASSSQGRTHGYTF
14,NA,TRBJ2-1,TRBV11-2,NA,TGTGCCAGCAGCTCAAACCGACAGTGGAATGAGCAGTTCTTC,CASSSNRQWNEQFF
16,few,TRBJ2-7,TRBV7-2,TRBD1,TGTGCCAGCAGCTTAGCCGGGACAGGGATCGCGTACGAGCAGTACTTC,CASSLAGTGIAYEQYF
16,NA,TRBJ2-7,TRBV7-2,TRBD1,TGTGCCAGCAGCTACACCGGGACAGGGGGTTCCTACGAGCAGTACTTC,CASSYTGTGGSYEQYF
16,few,TRBJ1-2,TRBV20-1,TRBD1,TGCAGTGCTCGCGTTGGAGGGGCAGGGGGTTTCTATGGCTACACCTTC,CSARVGGAGGFYGYTF
16,few,TRBJ2-1,TRBV12-3/TRBV12-4,TRBD1,TGTGCCAGCAGTTTAGGGACAGGGTCCCTCAGGAATGAGCAGTTCTTC,CASSLGTGSLRNEQFF
15,NA,TRBJ2-4,TRBV5-1,TRBD1,TGCGCCAGCAGCTCGACCGGGACAGCGACCAACATTCAGTACTTC,CASSSTGTATNIQYF
14,NA,TRBJ1-1,TRBV10-3,TRBD1,TGTGCCATCAACCGGGACAGGGCGAACACTGAAGCTTTCTTT,CAINRDRANTEAFF
15,NA,TRBJ1-2,TRBV6-2/TRBV6-3,NA,TGTGCCAGCAGTTACCAGGACAGCTGGCTTCGTGGCTACACCTTC,CASSYQDSWLRGYTF
13,NA,TRBJ2-3,TRBV7-2,TRBD1,TGTGCCAGCAGAGGACAGGTCTTGAGTGAGCAGTATTTT,CASRGQVLSEQYF
15,many,TRBJ2-7,TRBV7-2,NA,TGTGCCAGCAGCTTAGTGGCGGGTACCACCTACGAGCAGTACTTC,CASSLVAGTTYEQYF
14,NA,TRBJ2-5,TRBV3-1,NA,TGTGCCAGCAGCCAAGTGGTAGGGGGAGAGACCCAGTACTTC,CASSQVVGGETQYF
15,few,TRBJ2-5,TRBV25-1,TRBD2,TGTGCCAGCTCGGCTAGCGGGAATCTCCAAGAGACCCAGTACTTC,CASSASGNLQETQYF
14,NA,TRBJ2-3,TRBV9,NA,TGTGCCAGCAGCGTAAAGGGAGGAACAGATACGCAGTATTTT,CASSVKGGTDTQYF
18,once,TRBJ2-2,TRBV28,NA,TGTGCCAGCAGACTCCCCGGCCCCGTAGGAATAGGCACCGGGGAGCTGTTTTTT,CASRLPGPVGIGTGELFF
14,NA,TRBJ2-7,TRBV28,NA,TGTGCCAGCAGTTTATTTGTCTCTCCCTACGAGCAGTACTTC,CASSLFVSPYEQYF
15,few,TRBJ1-1,TRBV5-1,NA,TGCGCCAGCAGCTTGACAGCGTTCATGAACACTGAAGCTTTCTTT,CASSLTAFMNTEAFF
15,NA,TRBJ2-3,TRBV20-1,TRBD2,TGCAGTGCTAGGGGACTAGCGGGGTCCACAGATACGCAGTATTTT,CSARGLAGSTDTQYF
15,NA,TRBJ2-1,TRBV5-1,TRBD2,TGCGCCAGCAGCTTGGGTAGCGGGGTTTACAATGAGCAGTTCTTC,CASSLGSGVYNEQFF
16,once,TRBJ2-1,TRBV5-1,NA,TGCGCCAGCAGCAAAACCGGGACAATGGCTTACAATGAGCAGTTCTTC,CASSKTGTMAYNEQFF
15,NA,TRBJ2-1,TRBV12-3/TRBV12-4,TRBD2,TGTGCCAGCAGTTCCGATCCTAGCGGGGTCGGGGAGCAGTTCTTC,CASSSDPSGVGEQFF
15,many,TRBJ2-7,TRBV6-6,NA,TGTGCCAGCAGTTTAGAAGAGTCTCACCGTTACGAGCAGTACTTC,CASSLEESHRYEQYF
14,NA,TRBJ1-2,TRBV15,NA,TGTGCCACCAGCAGAGACCGCAAAATCGCGGGCTACACCTTC,CATSRDRKIAGYTF
15,few,TRBJ1-5,TRBV28,TRBD1,TGTGCCAGCAGAACACAGGGGGCAGGCAATCAGCCCCAGCATTTT,CASRTQGAGNQPQHF
16,NA,TRBJ2-1,TRBV27,TRBD2,TGTGCCAGCAGTTCGGATAGCGGGGGGGTTTACAATGAGCAGTTCTTC,CASSSDSGGVYNEQFF
15,few,TRBJ2-3,TRBV7-2,NA,TGTGCCAGCAGCTTAGCGCCGGGAGTCACAGATACGCAGTATTTT,CASSLAPGVTDTQYF
15,few,TRBJ1-6,TRBV7-2,TRBD1,TGTGCCAGCAGCTTACTGAGGGGGCGAGGATCACCCCTCCACTTT,CASSLLRGRGSPLHF
15,NA,TRBJ2-7,TRBV7-9,NA,TGTGCCAGCAGCTCCCGGATAAGCCTGGGCCACGAGCAGTACTTC,CASSSRISLGHEQYF
14,few,TRBJ1-4,TRBV20-1,TRBD1,TGCAGTGCTAGACCGGGACAGGGAGGCGAAAAACTGTTTTTT,CSARPGQGGEKLFF
16,NA,TRBJ2-3,TRBV4-1,TRBD2,TGCGCCAGCAGCCTTGGGAATAGCGGGTTGGCAGATACGCAGTATTTT,CASSLGNSGLADTQYF
13,NA,TRBJ2-5,TRBV7-2,NA,TGTGCCAGCAGCGCCCGACTAGAAGAGACCCAGTACTTC,CASSARLEETQYF
15,NA,TRBJ1-1,TRBV6-2/TRBV6-3,TRBD1,TGTGCCAGCAGGTCAACCGGGACAGTGAACACTGAAGCTTTCTTT,CASRSTGTVNTEAFF
17,NA,TRBJ2-5,TRBV20-1,TRBD2,TGCAGTGCTGCGCTAGCGGGGGGCCTAACCATCCAAGAGACCCAGTACTTC,CSAALAGGLTIQETQYF
16,NA,TRBJ2-7,TRBV5-6,TRBD2,TGTGCCAGCAGCCAACTGAAGCTCGGCGGGAGCTACGAGCAGTACTTC,CASSQLKLGGSYEQYF
14,few,TRBJ2-1,TRBV5-1,TRBD2,TGCGCCAGCAGCTTGGGACTAGCGGCCAGGGAGCAGTTCTTC,CASSLGLAAREQFF
15,few,TRBJ2-7,TRBV6-6,TRBD1,TGTGCCAGCAGGAAGGCCGCGGACAGGGAGTACGAGCAGTACTTC,CASRKAADREYEQYF
16,few,TRBJ2-1,TRBV4-3,TRBD2,TGCGCCAGCAGCCCTACTTTAGCGGGAGCCCCCAATGAGCAGTTCTTC,CASSPTLAGAPNEQFF
15,NA,TRBJ2-3,TRBV7-2,TRBD2,TGTGCCAGCAGCTTTGGCGGGGGGGTAACAGATACGCAGTATTTT,CASSFGGGVTDTQYF
14,NA,TRBJ1-5,TRBV20-1,TRBD1,TGCAGTGCCCCGAGAGACAGGGATTATCAGCCCCAGCATTTT,CSAPRDRDYQPQHF